Below, one T cell receptor (beta chain) is given with its context. This entry belongs to a study of blood T cell repertoires in COVID-19. Study details: Material from acute and convalescent COVID-19 was sourced from the United States, Italy and Spain. The cDNA or gDNA used as material had been derived from T cells, B-cell-depleted T cells, or PBMCs.

Germline CDR1 is SNHLY and CDR2 is FYNNEI. CDR3 length: 13 residues. Trimming took off 1 base at V and 6 bases at J, with 10 bases between the two ends. Authors' processing steps: Cell counts per sample came from amplifying reference gene primers. TCRdb's copy holds only in-frame clones and misses some; the assay was immunoSEQ multiplex PCR. That table furnishes V, J and clone size, whereas the DNA furnished D and trimming. This sample has about 240,000 clones, with around 84% found just once. This rearrangement joins TRBV2 to TRBJ2-7; a weak D match, TRBD2 (5 bases). This TCR was recovered from a woman under 30 with acute or convalescent COVID-19. The specimen sequenced was peripheral blood. The CDR3 loop is CASSEGTSLEQYF. CDR3 DNA sequence: TGTGCCAGCAGTGAAGGGACTTCCCTCGAGCAGTACTTC.